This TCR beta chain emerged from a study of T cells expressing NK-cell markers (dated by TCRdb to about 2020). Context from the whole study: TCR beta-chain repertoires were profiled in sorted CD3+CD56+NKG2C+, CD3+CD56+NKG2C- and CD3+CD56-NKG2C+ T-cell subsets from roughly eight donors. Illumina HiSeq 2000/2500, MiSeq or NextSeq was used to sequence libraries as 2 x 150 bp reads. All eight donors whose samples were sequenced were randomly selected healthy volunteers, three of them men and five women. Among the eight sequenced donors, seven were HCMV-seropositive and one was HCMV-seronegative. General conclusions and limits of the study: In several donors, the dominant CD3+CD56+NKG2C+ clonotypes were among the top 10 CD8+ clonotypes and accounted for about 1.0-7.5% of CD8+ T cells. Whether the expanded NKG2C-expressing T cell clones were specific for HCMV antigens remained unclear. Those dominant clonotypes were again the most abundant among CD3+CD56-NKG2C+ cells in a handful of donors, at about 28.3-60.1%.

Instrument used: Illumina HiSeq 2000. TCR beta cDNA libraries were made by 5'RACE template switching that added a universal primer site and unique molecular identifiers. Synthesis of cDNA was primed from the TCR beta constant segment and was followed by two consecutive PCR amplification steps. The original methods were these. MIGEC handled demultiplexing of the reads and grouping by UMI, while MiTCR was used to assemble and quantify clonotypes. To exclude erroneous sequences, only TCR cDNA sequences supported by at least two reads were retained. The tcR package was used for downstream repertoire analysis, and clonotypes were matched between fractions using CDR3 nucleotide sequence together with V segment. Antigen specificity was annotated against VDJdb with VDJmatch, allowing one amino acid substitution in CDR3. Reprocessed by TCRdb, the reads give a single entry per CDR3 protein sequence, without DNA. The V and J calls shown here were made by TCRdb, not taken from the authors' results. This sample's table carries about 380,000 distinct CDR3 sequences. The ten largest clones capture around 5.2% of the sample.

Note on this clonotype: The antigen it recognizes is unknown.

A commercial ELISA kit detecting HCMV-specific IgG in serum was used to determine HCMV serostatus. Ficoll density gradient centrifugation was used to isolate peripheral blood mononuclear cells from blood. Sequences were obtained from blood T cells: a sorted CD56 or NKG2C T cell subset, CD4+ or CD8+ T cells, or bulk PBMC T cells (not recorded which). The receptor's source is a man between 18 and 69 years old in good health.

The CDR3 reads as follows: CASRGTGGVNQPQHF. The rearranged segments are TRBV2 and TRBJ1-5; TCRdb gives TRBD1 as the D gene, but with no DNA this cannot be confirmed. CDR3 length: 15 amino acids, cysteine to phenylalanine. No DNA has been recorded. From the germline V gene, CDR1 is SNHLY and CDR2 is FYNNEI.